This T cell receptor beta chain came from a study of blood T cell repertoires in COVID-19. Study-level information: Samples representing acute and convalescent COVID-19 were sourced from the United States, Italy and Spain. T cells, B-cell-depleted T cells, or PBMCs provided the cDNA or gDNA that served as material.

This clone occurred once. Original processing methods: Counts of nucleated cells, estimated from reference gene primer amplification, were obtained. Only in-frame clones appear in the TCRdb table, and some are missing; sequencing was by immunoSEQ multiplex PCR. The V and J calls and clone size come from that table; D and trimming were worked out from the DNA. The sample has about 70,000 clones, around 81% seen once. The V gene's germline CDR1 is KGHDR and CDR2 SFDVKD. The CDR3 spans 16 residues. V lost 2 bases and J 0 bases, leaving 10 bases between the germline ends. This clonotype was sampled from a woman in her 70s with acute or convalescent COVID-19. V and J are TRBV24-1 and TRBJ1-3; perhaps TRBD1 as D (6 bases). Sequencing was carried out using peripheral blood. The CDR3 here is CATSDSKTGSGNTIYF. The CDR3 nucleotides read TGTGCCACCAGTGATTCAAAGACAGGCTCTGGAAACACCATATATTTT.